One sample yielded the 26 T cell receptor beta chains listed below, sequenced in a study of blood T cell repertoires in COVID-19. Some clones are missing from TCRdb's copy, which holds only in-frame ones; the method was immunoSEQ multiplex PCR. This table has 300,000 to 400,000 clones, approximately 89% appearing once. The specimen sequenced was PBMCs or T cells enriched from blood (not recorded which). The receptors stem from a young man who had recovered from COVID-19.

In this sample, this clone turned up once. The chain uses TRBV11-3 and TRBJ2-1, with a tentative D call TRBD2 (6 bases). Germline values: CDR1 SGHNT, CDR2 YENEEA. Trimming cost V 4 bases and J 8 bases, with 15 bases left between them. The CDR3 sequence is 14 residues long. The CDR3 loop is CASSSLGGSDEQFF. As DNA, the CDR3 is TGTGCCAGCAGCTCCCTGGGGGGTTCGGATGAGCAGTTCTTC.

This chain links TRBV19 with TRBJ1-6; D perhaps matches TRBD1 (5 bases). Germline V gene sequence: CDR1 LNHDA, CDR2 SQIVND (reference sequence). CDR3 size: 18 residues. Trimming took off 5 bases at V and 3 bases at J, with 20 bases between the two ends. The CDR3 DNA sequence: TGTGCCAGTAGTGCCTCCTCCAGGGAGGGCCTCTATAATTCACCCCTCCACTTT. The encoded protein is CASSASSREGLYNSPLHF.

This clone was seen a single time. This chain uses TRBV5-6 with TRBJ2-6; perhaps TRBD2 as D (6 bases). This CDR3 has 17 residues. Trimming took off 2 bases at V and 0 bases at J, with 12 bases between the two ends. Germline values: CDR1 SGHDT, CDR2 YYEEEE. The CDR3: CASSFLAGSSGANVLTF. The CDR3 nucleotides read TGTGCCAGCAGCTTCCTGGCGGGGAGCTCTGGGGCCAACGTCCTGACTTTC.

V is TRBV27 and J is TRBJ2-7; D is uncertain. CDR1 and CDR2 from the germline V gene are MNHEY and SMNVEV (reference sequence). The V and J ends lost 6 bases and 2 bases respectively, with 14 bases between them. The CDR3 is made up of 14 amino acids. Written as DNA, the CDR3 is TGTGCCAGCAGCCTAGTGCCGGTAACCTACGAGCAGTACTTC. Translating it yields CASSLVPVTYEQYF.

CDR3: CASSVAPRNTEAFF. The CDR3 bases are TGTGCCAGCAGCGTAGCTCCGCGGAATACGGAAGCTTTCTTT. This chain links TRBV9 with TRBJ1-1, with D unclear. CDR3 length: 14 residues. With 0 bases removed from V and 8 bases from J, the gap between germline ends came to 14 bases. Germline CDR1 SGDLS, CDR2 YYNGEE.

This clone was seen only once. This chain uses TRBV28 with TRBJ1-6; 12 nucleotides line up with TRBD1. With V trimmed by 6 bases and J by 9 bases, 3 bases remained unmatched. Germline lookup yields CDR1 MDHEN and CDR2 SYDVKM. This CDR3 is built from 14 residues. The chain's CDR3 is CASSGTGGGSPLHF. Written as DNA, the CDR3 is TGTGCCAGCAGCGGGACAGGGGGCGGTTCACCCCTCCACTTT.

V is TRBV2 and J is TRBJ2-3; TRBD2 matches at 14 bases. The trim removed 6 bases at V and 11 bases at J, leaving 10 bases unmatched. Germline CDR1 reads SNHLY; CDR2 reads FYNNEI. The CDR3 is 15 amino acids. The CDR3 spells CASSPRLAGGLEQYF. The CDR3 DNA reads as TGTGCCAGCAGCCCGAGACTAGCGGGGGGGTTAGAGCAGTATTTT.

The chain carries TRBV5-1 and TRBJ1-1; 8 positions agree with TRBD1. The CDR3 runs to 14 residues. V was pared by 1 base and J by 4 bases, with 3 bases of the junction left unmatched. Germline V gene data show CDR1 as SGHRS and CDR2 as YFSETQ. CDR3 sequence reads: CASSLTGGSTEAFF. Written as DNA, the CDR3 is TGCGCCAGCAGCTTGACAGGGGGTAGCACTGAAGCTTTCTTT. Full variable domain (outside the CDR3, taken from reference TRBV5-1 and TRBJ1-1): KAGVTQTPRYLIKTRGQQVTLSCSPISGHRSVSWYQQTPGQGLQFLFEYFSETQRNKGNFPGRFSGRQFSNSRSEMNVSTLELGDSALYLCASSLTGGSTEAFFGQGTRLTVV.

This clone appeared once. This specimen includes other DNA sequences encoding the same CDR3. CDR3 sequence: CASSYASSGNTIYF. CDR3 sequence (DNA): TGTGCCAGCAGTTACGCGAGCTCTGGAAACACCATATATTTT. The chain recombines TRBV6-5 with TRBJ1-3; D gene uncertain. The CDR3 runs to 14 residues. Germline assignment: CDR1 MNHEY and CDR2 SVGAGI. V lost 2 bases to trimming and J lost 0 bases, with 5 bases between them.

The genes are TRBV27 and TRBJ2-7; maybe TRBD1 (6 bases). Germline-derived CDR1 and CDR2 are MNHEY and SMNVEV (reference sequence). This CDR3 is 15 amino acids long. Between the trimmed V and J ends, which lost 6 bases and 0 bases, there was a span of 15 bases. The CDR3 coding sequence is TGTGCCAGCAGAGCCAGGACAGACAGCTCCTACGAGCAGTACTTC. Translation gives CASRARTDSSYEQYF.

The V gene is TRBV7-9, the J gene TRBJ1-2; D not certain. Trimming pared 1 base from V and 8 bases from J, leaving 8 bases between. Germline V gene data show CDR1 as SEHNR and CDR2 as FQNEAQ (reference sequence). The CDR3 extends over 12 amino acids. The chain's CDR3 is CASSLDSEGYTF. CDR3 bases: TGTGCCAGCAGCTTAGATTCTGAGGGCTACACCTTC.

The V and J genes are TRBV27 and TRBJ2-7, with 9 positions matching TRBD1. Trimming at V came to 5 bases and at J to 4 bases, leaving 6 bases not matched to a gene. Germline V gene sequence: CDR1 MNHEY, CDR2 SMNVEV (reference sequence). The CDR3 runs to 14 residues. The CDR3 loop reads CASSEGTGTYEQYF. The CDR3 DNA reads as TGTGCCAGCAGTGAGGGGACAGGGACTTACGAGCAGTACTTC.

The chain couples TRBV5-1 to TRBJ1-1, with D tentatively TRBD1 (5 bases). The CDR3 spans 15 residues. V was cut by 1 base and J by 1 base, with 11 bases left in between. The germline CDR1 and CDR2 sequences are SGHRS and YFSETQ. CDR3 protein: CASSLLRQQNTEAFF. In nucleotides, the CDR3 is TGCGCCAGCAGCTTGCTTAGACAGCAGAACACTGAAGCTTTCTTT.

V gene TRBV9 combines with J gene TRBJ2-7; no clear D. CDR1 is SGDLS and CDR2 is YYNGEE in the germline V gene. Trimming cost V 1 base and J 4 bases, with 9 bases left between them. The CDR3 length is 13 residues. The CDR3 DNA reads TGTGCCAGCAGCGTACAGGATAAATACGAGCAGTACTTC. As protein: CASSVQDKYEQYF. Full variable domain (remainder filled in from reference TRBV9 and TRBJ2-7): DSGVTQTPKHLITATGQRVTLRCSPRSGDLSVYWYQQSLDQGLQFLIQYYNGEERAKGNILERFSAQQFPDLHSELNLSSLELGDSALYFCASSVQDKYEQYFGPGTRLTVT.

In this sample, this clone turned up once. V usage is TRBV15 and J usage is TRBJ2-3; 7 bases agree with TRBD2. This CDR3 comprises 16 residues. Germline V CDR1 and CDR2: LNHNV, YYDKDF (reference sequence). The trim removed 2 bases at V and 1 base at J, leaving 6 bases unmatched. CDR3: CATSRSRGDGTDTQYF. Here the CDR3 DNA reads TGTGCCACCAGCAGATCCCGGGGGGACGGCACAGATACGCAGTATTTT.

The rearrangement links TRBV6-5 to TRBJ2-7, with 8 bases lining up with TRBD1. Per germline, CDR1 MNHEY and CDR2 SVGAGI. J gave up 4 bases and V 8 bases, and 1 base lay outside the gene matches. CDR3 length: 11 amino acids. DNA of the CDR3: TGTGCCAGCTACAGGGGGTACGAGCAGTACTTC. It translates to CASYRGYEQYF.

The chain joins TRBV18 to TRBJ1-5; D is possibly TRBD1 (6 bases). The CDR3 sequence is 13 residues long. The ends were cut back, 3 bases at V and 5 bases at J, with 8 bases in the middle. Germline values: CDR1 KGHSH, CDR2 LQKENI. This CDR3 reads CASSPAGDQPQHF. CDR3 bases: TGTGCCAGCTCACCTGCAGGGGATCAGCCCCAGCATTTT.

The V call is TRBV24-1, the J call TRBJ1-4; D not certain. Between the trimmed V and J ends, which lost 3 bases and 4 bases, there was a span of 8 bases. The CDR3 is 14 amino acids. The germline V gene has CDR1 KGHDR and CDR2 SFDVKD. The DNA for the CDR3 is TGTGCCACCAGTGATCCGCAGTATAATGAAAAACTGTTTTTT. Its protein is CATSDPQYNEKLFF.

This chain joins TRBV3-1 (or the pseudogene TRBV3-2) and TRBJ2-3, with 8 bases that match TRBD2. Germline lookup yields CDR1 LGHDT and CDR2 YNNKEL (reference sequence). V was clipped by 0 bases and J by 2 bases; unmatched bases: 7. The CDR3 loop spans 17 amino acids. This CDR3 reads CASSQDLAGGPTDTQYF. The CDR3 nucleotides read TGTGCCAGCAGCCAAGATCTCGCGGGGGGACCCACAGATACGCAGTATTTT.

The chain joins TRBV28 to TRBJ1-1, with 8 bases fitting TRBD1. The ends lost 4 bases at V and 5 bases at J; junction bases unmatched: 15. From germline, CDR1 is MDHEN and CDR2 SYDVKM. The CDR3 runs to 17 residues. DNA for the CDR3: TGTGCCAGCAGTTCCCGATACAATGGACAGGGTGAGACTGAAGCTTTCTTT. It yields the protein CASSSRYNGQGETEAFF.

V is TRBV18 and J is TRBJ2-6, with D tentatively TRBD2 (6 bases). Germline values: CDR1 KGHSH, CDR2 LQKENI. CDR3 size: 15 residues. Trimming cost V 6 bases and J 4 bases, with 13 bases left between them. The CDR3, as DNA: TGTGCCAGCTCGGGCGGTCTAGCGGGGGCCAACGTCCTGACTTTC. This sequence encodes CASSGGLAGANVLTF.

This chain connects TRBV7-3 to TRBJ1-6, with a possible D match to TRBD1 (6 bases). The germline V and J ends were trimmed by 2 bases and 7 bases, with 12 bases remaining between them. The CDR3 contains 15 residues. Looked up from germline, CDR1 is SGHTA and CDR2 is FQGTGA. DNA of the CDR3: TGTGCCAGCAGCTTATCCGGGACACCAAATTCACCCCTCCACTTT. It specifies CASSLSGTPNSPLHF.

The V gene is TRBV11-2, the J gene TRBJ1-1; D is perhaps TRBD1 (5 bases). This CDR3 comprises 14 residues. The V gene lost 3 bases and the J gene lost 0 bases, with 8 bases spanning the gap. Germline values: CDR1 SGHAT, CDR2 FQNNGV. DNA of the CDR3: TGTGCCAGCAGCTTTAAGGACATGAACACTGAAGCTTTCTTT. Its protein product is CASSFKDMNTEAFF. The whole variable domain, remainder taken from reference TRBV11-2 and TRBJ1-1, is EAGVAQSPRYKIIEKRQSVAFWCNPISGHATLYWYQQILGQGPKLLIQFQNNGVVDDSQLPKDRFSAERLKGVDSTLKIQPAKLEDSAVYLCASSFKDMNTEAFFGQGTRLTVV.

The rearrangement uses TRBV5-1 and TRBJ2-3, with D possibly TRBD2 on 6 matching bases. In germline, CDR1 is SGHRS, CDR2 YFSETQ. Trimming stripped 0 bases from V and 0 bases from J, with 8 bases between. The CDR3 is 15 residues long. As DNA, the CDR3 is TGCGCCAGCAGCTTGGGCGGGGTAAGCACAGATACGCAGTATTTT. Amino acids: CASSLGGVSTDTQYF. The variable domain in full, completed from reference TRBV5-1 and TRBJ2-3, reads KAGVTQTPRYLIKTRGQQVTLSCSPISGHRSVSWYQQTPGQGLQFLFEYFSETQRNKGNFPGRFSGRQFSNSRSEMNVSTLELGDSALYLCASSLGGVSTDTQYFGPGTRLTVL.

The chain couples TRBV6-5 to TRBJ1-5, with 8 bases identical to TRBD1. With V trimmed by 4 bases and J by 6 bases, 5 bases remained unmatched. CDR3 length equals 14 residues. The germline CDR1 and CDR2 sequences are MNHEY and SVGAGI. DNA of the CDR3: TGTGCCAGCAGTTTCGACAGGGGTAGTCAGCCCCAGCATTTT. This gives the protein CASSFDRGSQPQHF.

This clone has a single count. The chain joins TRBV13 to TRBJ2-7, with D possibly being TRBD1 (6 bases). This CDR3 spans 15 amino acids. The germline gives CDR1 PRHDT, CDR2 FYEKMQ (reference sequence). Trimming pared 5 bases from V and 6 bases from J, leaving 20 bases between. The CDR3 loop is CASSPKGDGVIEQYF. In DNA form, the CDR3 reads TGTGCCAGCAGCCCAAAGGGGGACGGGGTCATCGAGCAGTACTTC.